These 26 T cell receptor beta chains were sequenced from one sample in a study of T-cell reconstitution after alpha-beta-depleted transplantation in children. During its preparation, the TCRbeta library received unique molecular identifiers. TCRdb reanalysed the PCR reads using MiXCR and keeps one entry per CDR3 protein. Seen here are roughly 500,000 distinct CDR3 sequences, approximately 32% observed once, and the top ten hold roughly 2.5%. The sample here was PBMCs from the stem cell graft donor, taken from the stem cell graft. The receptors shown here come from a human donor who donated a stem cell graft to a child with aplastic anemia.

In the case of this clonotype: One end of the junction varies from germline; a read error may be responsible. The V call is TRBV11-2, the J call TRBJ2-4; maybe TRBD2 (6 bases). Germline CDR1 and CDR2: SGHAT and FQNNGV. The CDR3 runs 11 residues. CDR3 nucleotide sequence: TGTGCCAGCAGCTCTACGCGGGGACGACACTTC. Translating it yields CASSSTRGRHF. Drawing the rest from reference TRBV11-2 and TRBJ2-4, the complete variable domain is EAGVAQSPRYKIIEKRQSVAFWCNPISGHATLYWYQQILGQGPKLLIQFQNNGVVDDSQLPKDRFSAERLKGVDSTLKIQPAKLEDSAVYLCASSSTRGRHFGAGTRLSVL.

Only a few counts were recorded for this clonotype. The chain couples TRBV3-1 to TRBJ2-7, with D possibly being TRBD2 (6 bases). Germline V gene lookup returns CDR1 LGHDT and CDR2 YNNKEL (reference sequence). V was trimmed by 1 base and J by 2 bases, leaving 9 bases between them. The CDR3 has 14 amino acids. CDR3 protein: CASSQGREAYEQYF. In DNA form, the CDR3 reads TGTGCCAGCAGCCAAGGGAGGGAGGCCTACGAGCAGTACTTC.

The chain employs TRBV5-3 and TRBJ2-7; D ambiguous. Being an ORF, TRBV5-3 has a function that is uncertain. The CDR3 is 14 residues long. V was pared by 8 bases and J by 1 base, with 16 bases between. The CDR3, as DNA: TGTGCCAGCAGCCTTGGACCACAGTCCTACGAGCAGTACTTC. Its translation is CASSLGPQSYEQYF.

This chain links TRBV7-8 with TRBJ2-5; perhaps TRBD1 as D (5 bases). V was shortened by 1 base and J by 2 bases, with 11 bases between the two germline ends. Germline V gene data show CDR1 as SGHVS and CDR2 as FQNEAQ. This CDR3 has 15 amino acids. The CDR3 loop reads CASSLEAHRQETQYF. CDR3 DNA sequence: TGTGCCAGCAGCTTAGAGGCCCACAGGCAAGAGACCCAGTACTTC.

As for this clonotype: One end of the junction varies from germline; a read error may be responsible. The chain employs TRBV4-3 and TRBJ2-6; possible D gene TRBD1, 5 bases. The CDR3 consists of 16 residues. Germline V CDR1 and CDR2: LGHNA, YSLEER. CDR3 DNA: TGCGCCAGCAGCCAAGGTCCTACAGTAGGGGCCAACGGCCTGACTTTC. Translated: CASSQGPTVGANGLTF.

This clonotype was recorded a few times. The V call is TRBV7-9, the J call TRBJ1-4; 9 positions agree with TRBD1. The CDR3 loop spans 14 amino acids. Unmatched junction bases numbered 5, after V lost 5 bases and J lost 7 bases. Germline loops: CDR1 SEHNR, CDR2 FQNEAQ (reference sequence). The CDR3 here is CASSPGQGVEKLFF. CDR3 coding DNA: TGTGCCAGCAGCCCGGGACAGGGAGTTGAAAAACTGTTTTTT.

This clonotype appeared a few times. This sequence joins TRBV5-1 and TRBJ1-1, with D possibly matching TRBD1 (6 bases). This CDR3 is 15 amino acids long. CDR1 and CDR2 (germline): SGHRS, YFSETQ. V was trimmed by 0 bases and J by 4 bases, leaving 13 bases between them. In nucleotides, the CDR3 is TGCGCCAGCAGCTTGGCCGAGGGGGTGGGCACTGAAGCTTTCTTT. Translating it yields CASSLAEGVGTEAFF.

This clonotype has more than one count but fewer than ten. The V gene is TRBV18, the J gene TRBJ2-7; 7 bases align to TRBD2. Germline CDR1 and CDR2: KGHSH and LQKENI. The CDR3 has 14 residues. Unmatched junction bases numbered 4, after V lost 3 bases and J lost 2 bases. Here the CDR3 DNA reads TGTGCCAGCTCACCGGGACTATCGGCCTACGAGCAGTACTTC. It specifies CASSPGLSAYEQYF. The full variable domain, completed using reference TRBV18 and TRBJ2-7, is NAGVMQNPRHLVRRRGQEARLRCSPMKGHSHVYWYRQLPEEGLKFMVYLQKENIIDESGMPKERFSAEFPKEGPSILRIQQVVRGDSAAYFCASSPGLSAYEQYFGPGTRLTVT.

V is TRBV5-6 and J is TRBJ1-3; D unclear. The germline V gene encodes CDR1 SGHDT and CDR2 YYEEEE. This CDR3 contains 15 residues. V was trimmed by 4 bases and J by 0 bases, leaving 11 bases between them. The CDR3 coding sequence is TGTGCCAGCAGCCACCGATTGAGCTCTGGAAACACCATATATTTT. Protein: CASSHRLSSGNTIYF.

This sequence joins TRBV6-5 and TRBJ2-3, with 7 nucleotides matching TRBD2. CDR1 MNHEY and CDR2 SVGAGI come from the germline V gene. This CDR3 is built from 15 residues. Losses at the gene ends were 0 bases for V and 1 base for J; bases not matched to a gene: 1. CDR3 in DNA: TGTGCCAGCAGTTACTCCCGGGGGGGCACAGATACGCAGTATTTT. It yields the protein CASSYSRGGTDTQYF.

The chain links TRBV6-1 to TRBJ1-2; D is unclear. With 2 bases removed from V and 8 bases from J, the gap between germline ends came to 9 bases. The CDR3 spans 12 residues. CDR1 and CDR2 (germline): MNHNS, SASEGT. The DNA of the CDR3 is TGTGCCAGCAGTGAAATCTTCCGAGGCTACACCTTC. Translated: CASSEIFRGYTF.

There are a few counts of this clonotype. This sequence joins TRBV20-1 and TRBJ2-3; D is unclear. The CDR3 consists of 13 residues. The V and J ends lost 1 base and 4 bases respectively, with 9 bases between them. Germline loops: CDR1 DFQATT, CDR2 SNEGSKA (reference sequence). In DNA form, the CDR3 reads TGCAGTGCTAGAGCCCTAGGAGCAGATACGCAGTATTTT. This codes for CSARALGADTQYF.

This clonotype has just a few counts. The chain uses TRBV20-1 and TRBJ2-1; 9 nucleotides line up with TRBD2. From germline, CDR1 is DFQATT and CDR2 SNEGSKA (reference sequence). The CDR3 loop spans 14 amino acids. V gave up 1 base and J gave up 3 bases; unmatched junction bases: 1. The chain's CDR3 is CSARGLADYNEQFF. The DNA for the CDR3 is TGCAGTGCTAGAGGACTAGCGGACTACAATGAGCAGTTCTTC.

The chain links TRBV30 to TRBJ1-1, with D unclear. This CDR3 is built from 10 residues. CDR1 is GTSNPN and CDR2 is SVGIG in the germline V gene (reference sequence). The germline V and J ends were trimmed by 4 bases and 11 bases, with 11 bases remaining between them. CDR3 residues: CAWTRLRAFF. The DNA of the CDR3 is TGTGCCTGGACGCGGTTACGGGCTTTCTTT.

This clonotype was recorded a few times. The J gene is TRBJ2-3, the V gene TRBV12-3 or TRBV12-4; 11 bases fit TRBD2. Losses at the gene ends were 5 bases for V and 2 bases for J; bases not matched to a gene: 6. This CDR3 is built from 16 residues. The CDR3 bases are TGTGCCAGCAGTCCGGGACTAGCGGAGTACACAGATACGCAGTATTTT. Translating gives CASSPGLAEYTDTQYF.

The chain employs TRBV18 and TRBJ1-3, with unresolved D. The length of the CDR3 is 14 residues. Trimming cost V 0 bases and J 5 bases, with 8 bases left between them. The germline gives CDR1 KGHSH, CDR2 LQKENI. DNA of the CDR3: TGTGCCAGCTCACCACCAGGCATCAGAAACACCATATATTTT. Translating it yields CASSPPGIRNTIYF.

The V gene is TRBV12-3 or TRBV12-4, the J gene TRBJ1-3; D is unresolved. Trimming left V 6 bases short and J 3 bases short, with 12 bases between. This CDR3 has 14 residues. This CDR3 is CASSIGEFGNTIYF. The DNA of the CDR3 is TGTGCCAGCAGCATCGGGGAATTTGGAAACACCATATATTTT.

The chain links TRBV3-1 to TRBJ2-2, with no clear D. Trimming left V 5 bases short and J 13 bases short, with 14 bases between. The CDR3 covers 12 residues. CDR1 and CDR2 (germline): LGHDT, YNNKEL (reference sequence). The CDR3 region has the DNA TGTGCCAGCAGCGGTAGACACGGCGGGCTGTTTTTT. Amino acids: CASSGRHGGLFF.

This chain uses TRBV4-2 with TRBJ2-7, with D possibly TRBD2 on 6 matching bases. Germline V gene sequence: CDR1 LGHNA, CDR2 YNFKEQ. Trimming removed 4 bases at V and 5 bases at J, with 21 bases between. This CDR3 comprises 16 residues. The CDR3 spells CASSPTAKVAADEQYF. In nucleotides, the CDR3 is TGTGCCAGCAGCCCCACCGCCAAGGTAGCGGCCGACGAGCAGTACTTC.

In its sample, this clonotype was seen once. The chain combines TRBV18 with TRBJ2-3; the match to TRBD1 covers 7 bases. Germline-derived CDR1 and CDR2 are KGHSH and LQKENI. Unmatched junction bases numbered 3, after V lost 2 bases and J lost 4 bases. The CDR3 is 14 residues long. In DNA form, the CDR3 reads TGTGCCAGCTCACCAGAACAGGGGCCAGATACGCAGTATTTT. It encodes CASSPEQGPDTQYF.

This clonotype was counted between two and nine times. The chain employs TRBV29-1 and TRBJ1-1; the match to TRBD1 covers 7 bases. The germline V gene has CDR1 SQVTM and CDR2 ANQGSEA. This CDR3 region has 14 residues. The V and J ends lost 4 bases and 3 bases, in that order; junction bases with no gene match: 8. CDR3 loop: CSVVRQGPYTEAFF. DNA for the CDR3: TGCAGCGTTGTGAGACAGGGACCTTACACTGAAGCTTTCTTT.

The V and J genes are TRBV6-1 and TRBJ1-2; the match to TRBD1 covers 7 bases. V lost 6 bases and J lost 8; bases outside the gene matches: 12. The germline CDR1 and CDR2 sequences are MNHNS and SASEGT. This CDR3 has 14 residues. The chain's CDR3 is CASSNRDSFGGYTF. CDR3 in DNA: TGTGCCAGCAGCAACCGGGACAGTTTCGGAGGCTACACCTTC.

In its sample, this clonotype was seen a few times. The chain joins TRBV6-1 to TRBJ1-3; D unclear. The CDR3 spans 15 residues. CDR1 and CDR2 (germline): MNHNS, SASEGT. Trimming cost V 6 bases and J 2 bases, with 14 bases left between them. The CDR3 spells CASSWTRPAGNTIYF. In nucleotides, the CDR3 is TGTGCCAGCAGCTGGACCCGTCCTGCTGGAAACACCATATATTTT.

V is TRBV7-2 and J is TRBJ1-1; D is uncertain. The CDR3 contains 13 residues. Germline V gene sequence: CDR1 SGHTA, CDR2 FQGNSA. The V gene lost 2 bases and the J gene lost 11 bases, with 15 bases spanning the gap. CDR3: CASSLMLRGLAFF. CDR3 bases: TGTGCCAGCAGCTTAATGTTACGGGGTTTGGCTTTCTTT. Together with reference TRBV7-2 and TRBJ1-1, the CDR3 gives the full variable domain: GAGVSQSPSNKVTEKGKDVELRCDPISGHTALYWYRQSLGQGLEFLIYFQGNSAPDKSGLPSDRFSAERTGGSVSTLTIQRTQQEDSAVYLCASSLMLRGLAFFGQGTRLTVV.

The chain has TRBV7-2 and TRBJ1-5, with 8 bases identical to TRBD1. The CDR3 runs to 13 residues. The V segment lost 5 bases and the J segment 5 bases; nucleotides outside the gene matches: 2. Germline CDR1 SGHTA, CDR2 FQGNSA. The CDR3 is CASSAGQDQPQHF. In DNA, the CDR3 is TGTGCCAGCAGCGCGGGACAGGATCAGCCCCAGCATTTT. Combining the CDR3 with reference TRBV7-2 and TRBJ1-5 gives the whole variable domain GAGVSQSPSNKVTEKGKDVELRCDPISGHTALYWYRQSLGQGLEFLIYFQGNSAPDKSGLPSDRFSAERTGGSVSTLTIQRTQQEDSAVYLCASSAGQDQPQHFGDGTRLSIL.

This clonotype was counted a few times. V and J are TRBV7-2 and TRBJ2-7; the D gene is possibly TRBD1 (6 bases). The CDR3 has 14 residues. The germline V gene has CDR1 SGHTA and CDR2 FQGNSA. The V and J ends lost 5 bases and 2 bases respectively, with 13 bases between them. CDR3 DNA: TGTGCCAGCAGCACCCTGACAGGAACCTACGAGCAGTACTTC. Its translation is CASSTLTGTYEQYF.